The entry below gives a single T cell receptor beta chain sequence along with its context. Libraries were prepared by immunoSEQ multiplex PCR; TCRdb keeps only in-frame clonotypes and omits some of them. The profile shows approximately 12,000 clones, more than 75% of them singletons. In germline, CDR1 is MNHEY, CDR2 SVGAGI. The CDR3 extends over 13 amino acids. The V segment lost 7 bases and the J segment 6 bases; nucleotides outside the gene matches: 8. This entry comes from a study of T cells in localized non-small cell lung cancer. The sample here was peripheral blood, taken before any cancer treatment. This rearrangement joins TRBV6-5 to TRBJ1-2; the match to TRBD1 covers 7 bases. The TCR sequence derives from a male donor older than 55 with stage I lung adenocarcinoma. In DNA form, the CDR3 reads TGTGCCAGCACCCCCCGGGACAGACATGGCTACACCTTC. This sequence encodes CASTPRDRHGYTF.